This T cell receptor beta chain stems from a study of blood T cell repertoires in COVID-19. Study details: COVID-19 samples from acute and convalescent phases originated in the United States, Italy and Spain. Sample material is recorded as cDNA or gDNA derived from T cells, B-cell-depleted T cells, or PBMCs.

Methods used by the authors: Amplification with reference gene primers provided the estimates of nucleated cell counts. TCRdb's table, derived via immunoSEQ multiplex PCR, lists solely in-frame clones and lacks some. V and J calls and clone size are given by that table; D and trimming were obtained from the DNA. Of approximately 130,000 clones in the sample, approximately 86% were seen once. V lost 7 bases to trimming and J lost 2 bases; unmatched junction nucleotides: 5. CDR1 and CDR2 from the germline V gene are WSHSY and SAAADI. The CDR3 has 15 amino acids. The gene calls are TRBV10-2 and TRBJ2-1; 10 bases line up with TRBD2. Sequencing was carried out using peripheral blood. This clonotype was obtained from a woman between 50 and 59 years old who had recovered from COVID-19. The DNA of the CDR3 is TGCGCCAGCATGATTACTAGCGGGGCCTACAATGAGCAGTTCTTC. This translates into CASMITSGAYNEQFF.